Listed below are T cell receptor beta chains from one sample, sequenced in a study of technical replicates of blood from four donors. TCRdb's table, derived via immunoSEQ multiplex PCR, lists solely in-frame clones and lacks some. The sample yields fewer than 75,000 clones, about 92% seen once. The sequenced sample consisted of T cells isolated from PBMCs. Receptor source: a human donor in good health. Each CDR3 is given with its conserved first and last residue. D genes are given only for firm matches. Size values are once, few and many counts, or a class for expanded clones, and some rows have none.

J | D | size | V | CDR3 | DNA
TRBJ2-7 | TRBD2 | NA | TRBV19 | CASSRREGPYEQYF | TGTGCCAGTAGTCGCCGGGAGGGCCCATACGAGCAGTACTTC
TRBJ2-1 | TRBD2 | NA | TRBV5-5 | CASSLRGTGGLAGGNNEQFF | TGTGCCAGCAGCTTGCGTGGGACAGGGGGACTAGCGGGGGGAAACAATGAGCAGTTCTTC
TRBJ2-7 | NA | NA | TRBV6-5 | CASSSQIRDINGQYF | TGTGCCAGCAGTTCACAAATCCGGGACATTAATGGGCAGTACTTC
TRBJ1-2 | NA | NA | TRBV14 | CASSQEAGSNGYTF | TGTGCCAGCAGCCAAGAGGCAGGGTCCAATGGCTACACCTTC
TRBJ2-7 | NA | NA | TRBV2 | CASTEAGYGGSYEQYF | TGTGCCAGCACTGAAGCGGGCTACGGGGGCTCCTACGAGCAGTACTTC
TRBJ2-5 | NA | NA | TRBV11-3 | CASSSARGAETQYF | TGTGCCAGCAGCTCGGCCAGGGGCGCGGAGACCCAGTACTTC
TRBJ2-1 | NA | NA | TRBV12-5 | CASGWRGSYNEQFF | TGTGCTAGTGGTTGGAGGGGCTCCTACAATGAGCAGTTCTTC
TRBJ2-1 | NA | NA | TRBV2 | CASSERTQEQFF | TGTGCCAGCAGTGAACGGACTCAAGAGCAGTTCTTC
TRBJ2-7 | NA | few | TRBV7-9 | CASSPGLIYEEQYF | TGTGCCAGCAGCCCAGGGCTCATATACGAGGAGCAGTACTTC
TRBJ2-1 | TRBD2 | NA | TRBV4-1 | CASRQGNSGGSSYNEQFF | TGCGCCAGCAGACAAGGGAATAGCGGGGGGAGCTCCTACAATGAGCAGTTCTTC
TRBJ1-4 | NA | NA | TRBV7-9 | CASSLGLEKLFF | TGTGCCAGCAGCTTGGGGCTTGAAAAACTGTTTTTT
TRBJ1-4 | NA | once | TRBV5-1 | CASSLSGRNEKLFF | TGCGCCAGCAGCTTGTCGGGTCGTAATGAAAAACTGTTTTTT
TRBJ2-1 | TRBD2 | NA | TRBV18 | CASSAMTSGRARPYNEQFF | TGTGCCAGCTCTGCCATGACCAGCGGGAGGGCTAGACCTTACAATGAGCAGTTCTTC
TRBJ1-1 | NA | NA | TRBV6-5 | CASSYAYGKTEAFF | TGTGCCAGCAGTTACGCGTACGGTAAAACTGAAGCTTTCTTT
TRBJ1-2 | NA | NA | TRBV5-4 | CASSLAQTGPGGYTF | TGTGCCAGCAGCTTGGCGCAGACAGGACCAGGTGGCTACACCTTC
TRBJ2-7 | NA | NA | TRBV5-1 | CASSLGQVGSYEQYF | TGCGCCAGCAGCTTGGGGCAGGTGGGCTCCTACGAGCAGTACTTC
TRBJ2-5 | TRBD2 | NA | TRBV28 | CASRPGTSGSISGETQYF | TGTGCCAGCAGGCCCGGGACTAGCGGGAGCATTAGTGGGGAGACCCAGTACTTC
TRBJ1-4 | NA | NA | TRBV5-1 | CASRDGTTNEKLFF | TGCGCCAGCAGGGACGGGACAACTAATGAAAAACTGTTTTTT
TRBJ2-1 | TRBD1 | NA | TRBV28 | CASSIYRGRTYNEQFF | TGTGCCAGCAGTATCTACAGGGGGAGGACCTACAATGAGCAGTTCTTC
TRBJ2-5 | NA | NA | TRBV28 | CASNDRSLTQETQYF | TGTGCCAGCAACGACAGGAGTTTAACCCAAGAGACCCAGTACTTC
TRBJ2-3 | NA | NA | TRBV5-1 | CASREDRTDTQYF | TGCGCCAGCAGGGAGGACCGCACAGATACGCAGTATTTT
TRBJ2-7 | NA | NA | TRBV21-1 | CASSKGPYEQYF | TGTGCCAGCAGCAAAGGGCCCTACGAGCAGTACTTC
TRBJ1-1 | TRBD1 | NA | TRBV4-1 | CASRRGGEVTEAFF | TGCGCCAGCAGAAGAGGGGGCGAAGTCACTGAAGCTTTCTTT
TRBJ1-3 | NA | once | TRBV7-8 | CASSLYRGSGNTIYF | TGTGCCAGCAGCTTATATCGAGGGTCTGGAAACACCATATATTTT
TRBJ2-7 | TRBD1 | NA | TRBV11-2 | CASGKWGQGATYEQYF | TGTGCCAGCGGTAAATGGGGACAGGGGGCGACCTACGAGCAGTACTTC
TRBJ2-1 | TRBD2 | NA | TRBV29-1 | CSVEDTGGVNEQFF | TGCAGCGTTGAAGATACGGGGGGAGTTAATGAGCAGTTCTTC
TRBJ2-2 | NA | NA | TRBV6-6 | CASSYSTTVHGELFF | TGTGCCAGCAGTTATTCGACTACCGTTCACGGGGAGCTGTTTTTT
TRBJ2-7 | NA | NA | TRBV27 | CASRSSPGQTYEQYF | TGTGCCAGCAGATCCTCACCGGGACAAACATACGAGCAGTACTTC
TRBJ2-5 | TRBD2 | NA | TRBV29-1 | CSVEWAGGRVQETQYF | TGCAGCGTTGAATGGGCGGGGGGCCGGGTACAAGAGACCCAGTACTTC
TRBJ2-7 | TRBD1 | NA | TRBV2 | CASSSPTGGSYEQYF | TGTGCCAGCAGTTCCCCGACAGGGGGCTCCTACGAGCAGTACTTC
TRBJ2-7 | TRBD2 | NA | TRBV5-1 | CASRVTERGSYEQYF | TGCGCCAGCAGGGTCACGGAGCGGGGCTCCTACGAGCAGTACTTC
TRBJ2-2 | NA | NA | TRBV4-1 | CASSQVSGGTGELFF | TGCGCCAGCAGCCAAGTAAGCGGTGGCACCGGGGAGCTGTTTTTT
TRBJ2-1 | TRBD1 | NA | TRBV6-5 | CASSFGTGLYRNEQFF | TGTGCCAGCAGTTTCGGGACAGGCCTTTATAGGAATGAGCAGTTCTTC
TRBJ2-1 | TRBD2 | NA | TRBV6-1 | CATYSKGAGAKEQFF | TGTGCCACCTACTCAAAAGGGGCGGGAGCAAAAGAGCAGTTCTTC
TRBJ1-4 | NA | NA | TRBV6-1 | CASLKRETTNEKLFF | TGTGCCAGCTTAAAAAGGGAGACAACTAATGAAAAACTGTTTTTT
TRBJ2-3 | TRBD2 | NA | TRBV10-2 | CASSYSGGVGNTQYF | TGCGCCAGCAGCTATAGCGGGGGAGTGGGGAATACGCAGTATTTT
TRBJ2-2 | NA | many | TRBV4-1 | CASSLAPGVGTGELFF | TGCGCCAGCAGCCTCGCACCCGGGGTCGGCACCGGGGAGCTGTTTTTT
TRBJ1-3 | NA | NA | TRBV28 | CASSLQPAYRTDSFGNTIYF | TGTGCCAGCAGTTTACAGCCCGCCTATAGGACGGACTCTTTTGGAAACACCATATATTTT
TRBJ1-2 | TRBD1 | NA | TRBV29-1 | CSVSVVQGDGYTF | TGCAGCGTTTCGGTGGTACAGGGGGATGGCTACACCTTC
TRBJ1-4 | TRBD1 | NA | TRBV6-6 | CASSRFTGVGEKLFF | TGTGCCAGCAGCCGATTCACAGGGGTAGGGGAAAAACTGTTTTTT
TRBJ2-2 | TRBD1 | NA | TRBV4-2 | CASSQKWVRTGENTGELFF | TGTGCCAGCAGCCAAAAATGGGTCCGGACAGGGGAGAACACCGGGGAGCTGTTTTTT
TRBJ2-3 | TRBD1 | NA | TRBV5-1 | CASSLGQGLIGTQYF | TGCGCCAGCAGCCTGGGACAGGGCTTGATAGGTACGCAGTATTTT
TRBJ2-7 | NA | once | TRBV4-1 | CASSLGGAFPYEQYF | TGCGCCAGCAGCCTAGGAGGGGCATTCCCCTACGAGCAGTACTTC
TRBJ2-3 | TRBD2 | NA | TRBV14 | CASSRNSGGTDTQYF | TGTGCCAGCAGCCGAAATAGCGGGGGGACAGATACGCAGTATTTT
TRBJ2-7 | NA | NA | TRBV7-9 | CASSFIGVGLGYEQYF | TGTGCCAGCAGCTTTATCGGGGTCGGGCTTGGCTACGAGCAGTACTTC
TRBJ2-1 | NA | NA | TRBV7-9 | CASALDRDNEQFF | TGTGCCAGCGCTCTAGACCGGGACAATGAGCAGTTCTTC
TRBJ1-1 | NA | NA | TRBV5-1 | CASSTMDSMNTEAFF | TGCGCCAGCAGCACCATGGACAGCATGAACACTGAAGCTTTCTTT
TRBJ2-2 | TRBD1 | NA | TRBV5-1 | CASKAGGANTGELFF | TGCGCCAGCAAAGCAGGGGGCGCGAACACCGGGGAGCTGTTTTTT
TRBJ2-2 | TRBD2 | NA | TRBV5-6 | CASSFLETSGRWAGELFF | TGTGCCAGCAGCTTCCTTGAGACTAGCGGGAGATGGGCCGGGGAGCTGTTTTTT